This is a list of T cell receptor beta chains from one sample in a study of identical twins. Each CDR3 protein gets one entry after TCRdb re-called the 5' RACE reads with MiXCR. The data hold about 210,000 distinct CDR3 sequences, with 9.4% observed a single time. The specimen was memory (CD45RO+) T cells sorted from blood. The source of these receptors is a woman under 30 in good health. CDR3s include the opening cysteine and the closing phenylalanine or tryptophan. The order of the fields is V gene, D gene, clone size, J gene, CDR3 protein, CDR3 DNA. A D gene is named only where the DNA matches it firmly. The listing skips clone size in some rows; elsewhere it reads once, few, many or a size class.

TRBV20-1,.,.,TRBJ2-1,CSAPTDLDNEQFF,TGCAGTGCGCCTACCGACCTCGACAATGAGCAGTTCTTC
TRBV5-1,TRBD2,few,TRBJ2-5,CASSLAASGTKTQYF,TGCGCCAGCAGCTTGGCTGCTAGCGGGACGAAGACCCAGTACTTC
TRBV18,.,.,TRBJ2-7,CASSEGPYYEQYF,TGTGCCAGCTCAGAGGGCCCATATTACGAGCAGTACTTC
TRBV27,.,many,TRBJ2-7,CASSYRIYEQYF,TGTGCCAGCAGTTACCGAATCTACGAGCAGTACTTC
TRBV5-1,.,few,TRBJ2-1,CASSPRTSGVHNEQFF,TGCGCCAGCAGCCCACGGACCTCGGGGGTACACAATGAGCAGTTCTTC
TRBV15,TRBD1,few,TRBJ1-4,CATSRGQGSEKLFF,TGTGCCACCAGCAGAGGACAGGGTAGTGAAAAACTGTTTTTT
TRBV3-1,TRBD2,.,TRBJ2-1,CASSQDGRGARF,TGTGCCAGCAGCCAAGACGGGAGGGGGGCGCGGTTC
TRBV25-1,.,.,TRBJ1-1,CASSEYYGNTEAFF,TGTGCCAGCAGTGAATATTACGGAAACACTGAAGCTTTCTTT
TRBV3-1,.,few,TRBJ2-7,CASSQAKNEQYF,TGTGCCAGCAGCCAAGCTAAGAACGAGCAGTACTTC
TRBV6-5,.,few,TRBJ1-2,CASSSLGAYGYTF,TGTGCCAGCAGTTCGTTGGGTGCCTATGGCTACACCTTC
TRBV15,TRBD2,.,TRBJ2-5,CATSRGAGSSGVQETQYF,TGTGCCACCAGCAGAGGTGCCGGGTCCAGCGGGGTCCAAGAGACCCAGTACTTC
TRBV5-1,TRBD1,few,TRBJ1-1,CASSFTGGIGTEAFF,TGCGCCAGCAGCTTTACAGGGGGCATCGGCACTGAAGCTTTCTTT
TRBV20-1,TRBD2,.,TRBJ2-1,CSVHYGGGSYNEQFF,TGCAGTGTCCACTATGGCGGGGGGTCCTACAATGAGCAGTTCTTC
TRBV20-1,.,many,TRBJ1-2,CSARVVRDFYGYTF,TGCAGTGCTAGAGTAGTGCGGGACTTCTATGGCTACACCTTC
TRBV6-2/TRBV6-3,.,few,TRBJ2-1,CASRGLNNEQFF,TGTGCCAGCAGAGGCCTGAACAATGAGCAGTTCTTC
TRBV6-2/TRBV6-3,.,few,TRBJ1-6,CASGYGSNSPLHF,TGTGCCAGCGGGTACGGATCAAATTCACCCCTCCACTTT
TRBV11-2,.,.,TRBJ2-6,CASSFLAGFFSGANVLTF,TGTGCCAGCAGCTTTTTGGCAGGGTTTTTTTCTGGGGCCAACGTCCTGACTTTC
TRBV5-1,.,few,TRBJ1-1,CASSLGSGRANTEAFF,TGCGCCAGCAGCTTGGGGTCAGGTAGGGCGAACACTGAAGCTTTCTTT
TRBV20-1,.,.,TRBJ2-1,CSGLHRSNNEQFF,TGCAGTGGCCTTCATCGTTCCAACAATGAGCAGTTCTTC
TRBV6-2/TRBV6-3,TRBD2,.,TRBJ2-7,CATRLAGSYEQYF,TGTGCCACCAGACTAGCGGGATCCTACGAGCAGTACTTC
TRBV20-1,.,few,TRBJ2-3,CSARKTDTSQYF,TGCAGTGCTAGGAAAACAGATACGTCGCAGTATTTT
TRBV10-3,.,few,TRBJ2-7,CAISEGRGAVSYEQYF,TGTGCCATCAGTGAAGGTCGGGGTGCGGTCTCCTACGAGCAGTACTTC
TRBV29-1,TRBD1,.,TRBJ1-2,CSVVGQAVRYGYTF,TGCAGCGTTGTGGGACAGGCTGTGAGATATGGCTACACCTTC
TRBV5-1,TRBD2,.,TRBJ2-2,CASSLRTSGRNTGELFF,TGCGCCAGCAGCTTGAGAACAAGCGGGAGAAACACCGGGGAGCTGTTTTTT
TRBV9,TRBD1,.,TRBJ2-4,CASSAATGTKNIQYF,TGTGCCAGCAGCGCCGCGACAGGGACCAAAAACATTCAGTACTTC
TRBV19,TRBD1,few,TRBJ1-1,CASTPLVGTASPTEAFF,TGTGCCAGTACCCCATTGGTCGGGACAGCATCCCCCACTGAAGCTTTCTTT
TRBV12-3/TRBV12-4,.,few,TRBJ2-7,CASTLGSGFSYEQYF,TGTGCCAGCACCTTGGGGAGCGGGTTTTCCTACGAGCAGTACTTC
TRBV9,.,.,TRBJ1-5,CASSRGAAELQPQHF,TGTGCCAGCAGCAGAGGGGCTGCGGAGTTGCAGCCCCAGCATTTT
TRBV7-8,TRBD1,.,TRBJ2-7,CASSSQGQTYEQYF,TGTGCCAGCAGCTCACAGGGGCAAACCTACGAGCAGTACTTC
TRBV6-1,TRBD2,many,TRBJ2-3,CASSTPLAGEADTQYF,TGTGCCAGCAGTACCCCTCTAGCGGGAGAGGCAGATACGCAGTATTTT
TRBV12-3/TRBV12-4,TRBD2,many,TRBJ2-4,CASRRGGTGNIQYF,TGTGCCAGCAGACGCGGGGGGACGGGAAACATTCAGTACTTC
TRBV7-9,.,few,TRBJ2-7,CASSLRTVSYEQYF,TGTGCCAGCAGCTTGAGAACAGTCTCCTACGAGCAGTACTTC
TRBV7-2,.,many,TRBJ2-7,CASSPRPESVYEQYF,TGTGCCAGCAGCCCGAGACCCGAATCAGTATACGAGCAGTACTTC
TRBV11-3,.,.,TRBJ2-2,CASSVGTSNTGELFF,TGTGCCAGCAGCGTCGGGACTTCTAACACCGGGGAGCTGTTTTTT
TRBV6-5,.,few,TRBJ2-7,CASSYRSEQYF,TGTGCCAGCAGTTACAGGAGCGAGCAGTACTTC
TRBV7-9,.,few,TRBJ2-5,CASSSSSSGFQETQYF,TGTGCCAGCAGCTCAAGCAGTAGCGGATTCCAAGAGACCCAGTACTTC
TRBV4-3,.,.,TRBJ2-1,CASSQDRWDEQFF,TGCGCCAGCAGCCAAGATAGGTGGGATGAGCAGTTCTTC
TRBV15,TRBD2,few,TRBJ2-1,CATSYGTSDYNEQFF,TGTGCCACCAGCTACGGGACTAGCGACTACAATGAGCAGTTCTTC
TRBV7-9,.,.,TRBJ2-2,CASSSAGEGELFF,TGTGCCAGCAGCTCGGCCGGGGAAGGGGAGCTGTTTTTT
TRBV6-2/TRBV6-3,.,.,TRBJ2-7,CASGYRPIEQYF,TGTGCCAGCGGGTACCGACCGATCGAGCAGTACTTC
TRBV6-2/TRBV6-3,.,.,TRBJ2-3,CASSTGEFVTQYF,TGTGCCAGCAGTACGGGAGAGTTCGTCACGCAGTATTTT
TRBV7-2,.,.,TRBJ2-6,CASSLRQRSGANVLTF,TGTGCCAGCAGCTTACGTCAGCGCTCTGGGGCCAACGTCCTGACTTTC
TRBV25-1,.,many,TRBJ2-5,CASSEGFTQYF,TGTGCCAGCAGTGAGGGGTTCACCCAGTACTTC
TRBV20-1,.,few,TRBJ1-1,CSTFWGRTEAFF,TGCAGTACCTTTTGGGGAAGGACTGAAGCTTTCTTT
TRBV12-5,.,few,TRBJ2-3,CASGLISTDTQYF,TGTGCTAGTGGTTTGATCAGTACAGATACGCAGTATTTT
TRBV29-1,.,few,TRBJ2-7,CSVGRRGTYEQYF,TGCAGCGTTGGGCGGCGGGGTACCTACGAGCAGTACTTC
TRBV6-6,.,few,TRBJ2-4,CASSDRIIAKNIQYF,TGTGCCAGCAGCGACAGAATTATAGCCAAAAACATTCAGTACTTC
TRBV27,TRBD2,once,TRBJ2-7,CASSLAGEPYEQYF,TGTGCCAGCAGTTTAGCGGGGGAACCCTACGAGCAGTACTTC
TRBV5-1,.,.,TRBJ2-5,CASSRPRQETQYF,TGCGCCAGCAGCCGACCACGGCAAGAGACCCAGTACTTC
TRBV6-1,.,few,TRBJ1-1,CASSDQRTVNTEAFF,TGTGCCAGCAGTGATCAAAGGACGGTGAACACTGAAGCTTTCTTT
TRBV5-1,.,few,TRBJ1-6,CASSLGQPAMPLHF,TGCGCCAGCAGCTTGGGTCAGCCGGCTATGCCCCTCCACTTT
TRBV20-1,.,.,TRBJ2-5,CSLLNPTLQETQYF,TGCAGTCTCCTAAATCCGACCCTCCAAGAGACCCAGTACTTC
TRBV4-3,.,.,TRBJ2-1,CASSQANPPYNEQFF,TGCGCCAGCAGCCAGGCGAATCCCCCCTACAATGAGCAGTTCTTC
TRBV20-1,.,.,TRBJ1-1,CSAKSPWLAEAFF,TGCAGTGCCAAAAGCCCGTGGTTGGCTGAAGCTTTCTTT
TRBV5-6,.,.,TRBJ1-3,CASSLGGGVPGNTIYF,TGTGCCAGCAGCTTGGGGGGAGGAGTCCCTGGAAACACCATATATTTT
TRBV12-3/TRBV12-4,TRBD1,few,TRBJ1-5,CASSTGQGGTQPQHF,TGTGCCAGCAGCACCGGACAGGGGGGAACTCAGCCCCAGCATTTT
TRBV2,TRBD2,few,TRBJ2-1,CASTSFRTSGSLSSYNEQFF,TGTGCCAGCACCTCTTTTCGGACTAGCGGGAGCCTGAGCTCCTACAATGAGCAGTTCTTC
TRBV20-1,.,.,TRBJ1-1,CSARDSEGGLNTEAFF,TGCAGTGCTAGAGATTCGGAAGGAGGATTGAACACTGAAGCTTTCTTT
TRBV10-2,.,many,TRBJ2-5,CASSSDGTQETQYF,TGCGCCAGCAGCTCGGACGGAACTCAAGAGACCCAGTACTTC